The 30 T cell receptor beta chains below all came from one sample that was sequenced in a study of CD4+ T cells in melanoma. TCRdb's copy holds only in-frame clones and misses some; the assay was immunoSEQ multiplex PCR. Seen here are 52,000 or so clones, 60% to 75% observed once, and the top ten hold roughly 4.4%. What was sequenced was tumor tissue. These receptors were collected from a human donor with melanoma.

V usage is TRBV6-6 and J usage is TRBJ1-6, with D maybe TRBD1 (6 bases). CDR1 and CDR2 from the germline V gene are MNHNY and SVGAGI (reference sequence). The CDR3 runs to 15 residues. Trimming removed 8 bases at V and 8 bases at J, with 19 bases between. The CDR3 here is CASGLQGFGDSPLHF. DNA for the CDR3: TGTGCCAGCGGATTACAGGGTTTCGGAGATTCACCCCTCCACTTT.

The rearrangement uses TRBV5-6 and TRBJ1-1; D gene uncertain. Trimming stripped 0 bases from V and 5 bases from J, with 11 bases between. Germline V lookup: CDR1 SGHDT, CDR2 YYEEEE. The CDR3 has 14 amino acids. CDR3 loop: CASSLGWAWTEAFF. As DNA, the CDR3 is TGTGCCAGCAGCTTGGGGTGGGCGTGGACTGAAGCTTTCTTT.

This clone was observed at least ten times. The chain carries TRBV27 and TRBJ1-1, with 9 bases lining up with TRBD1. V lost 3 bases to trimming and J lost 0 bases; unmatched junction nucleotides: 2. Germline-derived CDR1 and CDR2 are MNHEY and SMNVEV (reference sequence). The CDR3 has 15 residues. CDR3 DNA: TGTGCCAGCAGTTTCGGGACAGGGATGAACACTGAAGCTTTCTTT. Amino acids: CASSFGTGMNTEAFF.

DNA of the CDR3: TGTGCCAGCAGTCGGGACTTCTATGGCTACACCTTC. The encoded protein is CASSRDFYGYTF. The chain couples TRBV6-6 to TRBJ1-2; TRBD1 is a possible D gene (5 bases). This CDR3 is 12 amino acids long. The V end lost 5 bases, the J end lost 4 bases, and 8 bases lay between the germline ends. Looked up from germline, CDR1 is MNHNY and CDR2 is SVGAGI (reference sequence).

This clone was seen just once. The gene calls are TRBV5-1 and TRBJ1-2, with no clear D. The CDR3 extends over 14 amino acids. The germline V gene has CDR1 SGHRS and CDR2 YFSETQ. V shed 4 bases and J shed 4 bases, with 14 bases lying between them. The DNA for the CDR3 is TGCGCCAGCAGCGCGAGCGATGACTCCTATGGCTACACCTTC. Residues: CASSASDDSYGYTF.

This clone was seen only a few times. The chain recombines TRBV7-2 with TRBJ2-5, with a possible D match to TRBD1 (6 bases). Germline CDR1 is SGHTA and CDR2 is FQGNSA. V was shortened by 5 bases and J by 5 bases, with 15 bases between the two germline ends. CDR3 length: 14 residues. The chain's CDR3 is CASSLWQGQETQYF. CDR3 DNA sequence: TGTGCCAGCAGCCTGTGGCAGGGGCAGGAGACCCAGTACTTC. Full variable domain (outside the CDR3, taken from reference TRBV7-2 and TRBJ2-5): GAGVSQSPSNKVTEKGKDVELRCDPISGHTALYWYRQSLGQGLEFLIYFQGNSAPDKSGLPSDRFSAERTGGSVSTLTIQRTQQEDSAVYLCASSLWQGQETQYFGPGTRLLVL.

V usage is TRBV4-1 and J usage is TRBJ2-7, with 9 bases matching TRBD1. Per the germline V gene, CDR1 is MGHRA and CDR2 is YSYEKL. The length of the CDR3 is 17 residues. J was trimmed by 4 bases and V by 2 bases; bases with no gene match: 12. The CDR3 is CASSQQRTGEIPYEQYF. The DNA for the CDR3 is TGCGCCAGCAGCCAACAACGGACAGGGGAAATTCCGTACGAGCAGTACTTC.

The chain employs TRBV18 and TRBJ2-1; no firm D call. V was cut by 0 bases and J by 1 base, with 7 bases left in between. In germline, CDR1 is KGHSH, CDR2 LQKENI. The CDR3 has 15 amino acids. The CDR3 nucleotides read TGTGCCAGCTCACCACCGGCTAGGTCCTACAATGAGCAGTTCTTC. Amino acid sequence: CASSPPARSYNEQFF.

The chain employs TRBV4-3 and TRBJ1-5; D unclear. CDR1 and CDR2 from the germline V gene are LGHNA and YSLEER. V dropped 0 bases and J dropped 2 bases, with 8 bases sitting between them. The CDR3 contains 15 residues. The CDR3: CASSQEQRGNQPQHF. As DNA, the CDR3 is TGCGCCAGCAGCCAAGAACAGCGCGGCAATCAGCCCCAGCATTTT.

This clone has a handful of counts. The rearrangement joins TRBV7-3 to TRBJ1-1; no definite D call. The germline V gene encodes CDR1 SGHTA and CDR2 FQGTGA. Trimming shortened V by 5 bases and J by 1 base, and 8 bases separated the two germline ends. The CDR3 is made up of 13 amino acids. The CDR3 spells CASSVGWNTEAFF. The CDR3 DNA reads TGTGCCAGCAGCGTCGGTTGGAACACTGAAGCTTTCTTT.

This chain's CDR3 is CASSYGTGGGSYGYTF. CDR3 coding DNA: TGTGCCAGCAGCTACGGGACAGGTGGGGGGAGCTATGGCTACACCTTC. V gene TRBV7-9 combines with J gene TRBJ1-2; 8 bases align to TRBD1. The CDR3 extends over 16 amino acids. In germline, CDR1 is SEHNR, CDR2 FQNEAQ (reference sequence). V lost 4 bases, J lost 4 bases, and 11 bases stayed unmatched.

This clone has just one count. The chain uses TRBV7-9 and TRBJ2-4; TRBD1 or TRBD2 may be the D gene (5 bases each). Between the trimmed V and J ends, which lost 10 bases and 7 bases, there was a span of 14 bases. This CDR3 is built from 12 residues. Germline assignment: CDR1 SEHNR and CDR2 FQNEAQ (reference sequence). CDR3 residues: CANEGPANIQYF. The CDR3 DNA reads as TGTGCCAACGAGGGGCCCGCCAACATTCAGTACTTC.

J is TRBJ1-1 and V is TRBV18, with 9 bases fitting TRBD1. The CDR3 loop spans 16 amino acids. Germline loops: CDR1 KGHSH, CDR2 LQKENI. Germline trimming cut 3 bases from V and 4 bases from J; bases unmatched to any gene: 9. The CDR3 sequence is CASSPKGQGGGTEAFF. The CDR3 DNA follows: TGTGCCAGCTCACCGAAGGGACAGGGTGGCGGCACTGAAGCTTTCTTT. Filled out from reference TRBV18 and TRBJ1-1, the complete variable domain reads NAGVMQNPRHLVRRRGQEARLRCSPMKGHSHVYWYRQLPEEGLKFMVYLQKENIIDESGMPKERFSAEFPKEGPSILRIQQVVRGDSAAYFCASSPKGQGGGTEAFFGQGTRLTVV.

The chain is built from TRBV5-5 and TRBJ2-7; 9 nucleotides match TRBD2. The CDR3 runs 15 residues. The ends lost 2 bases at V and 4 bases at J; junction bases unmatched: 7. In germline, CDR1 is SGHKS, CDR2 YYEKEE (reference sequence). The CDR3 protein is CASSFQSTSGYEQYF. CDR3 nucleotides: TGTGCCAGCAGCTTCCAATCGACTAGCGGATACGAGCAGTACTTC. The whole variable domain, filled in from reference TRBV5-5 and TRBJ2-7, reads DAGVTQSPTHLIKTRGQQVTLRCSPISGHKSVSWYQQVLGQGPQFIFQYYEKEERGRGNFPDRFSARQFPNYSSELNVNALLLGDSALYLCASSFQSTSGYEQYFGPGTRLTVT.

The chain carries TRBV12-5 and TRBJ1-4, with a weak D call TRBD1 (5 bases). CDR3 size: 14 residues. The germline V gene has CDR1 LGHNT and CDR2 FRNRAP. V lost 4 bases and J lost 8, with 14 bases in between. The CDR3 DNA follows: TGTGCTAGTGGTTCCCCTCAGGGTAGGGAAAAACTGTTTTTT. It yields the protein CASGSPQGREKLFF. Together with reference TRBV12-5 and TRBJ1-4, the CDR3 gives the full variable domain: DARVTQTPRHKVTEMGQEVTMRCQPILGHNTVFWYRQTMMQGLELLAYFRNRAPLDDSGMPKDRFSAEMPDATLATLKIQPSEPRDSAVYFCASGSPQGREKLFFGSGTQLSVL.

The chain combines TRBV30 with TRBJ2-7; maybe TRBD2 (7 bases). The CDR3 totals 15 residues. Germline CDR1 is GTSNPN and CDR2 is SVGIG (reference sequence). V was shortened by 2 bases and J by 1 base, with 15 bases between the two germline ends. The CDR3 loop reads CAWSHGGAGSYEQYF. As DNA, the CDR3 is TGTGCCTGGAGTCATGGGGGGGCCGGGTCCTACGAGCAGTACTTC.

The chain links TRBV19 to TRBJ1-2, with 9 nucleotides matching TRBD1. The CDR3 extends over 13 amino acids. Trimming took 4 bases from V and 5 from J; bases not matched to a gene: 2. Germline CDR1 LNHDA, CDR2 SQIVND (reference sequence). The CDR3 DNA sequence: TGTGCCAGTAGTAAACAGGGGGCGTATGGCTACACCTTC. Its protein product is CASSKQGAYGYTF. Using reference TRBV19 and TRBJ1-2 for the parts outside the CDR3, the full variable domain is DGGITQSPKYLFRKEGQNVTLSCEQNLNHDAMYWYRQDPGQGLRLIYYSQIVNDFQKGDIAEGYSVSREKKESFPLTVTSAQKNPTAFYLCASSKQGAYGYTFGSGTRLTVV.

The chain uses TRBV4-2 and TRBJ1-1; the D gene is possibly TRBD1 (5 bases). The CDR3 runs to 13 residues. Germline CDR1 is LGHNA and CDR2 is YNFKEQ. V was shortened by 0 bases and J by 4 bases, with 6 bases between the two germline ends. Here the CDR3 DNA reads TGTGCCAGCAGCCAAGAAACAGGCACTGAAGCTTTCTTT. Residues: CASSQETGTEAFF.

The chain joins TRBV6-5 to TRBJ2-3; TRBD2 aligns across 7 bases. The CDR3 contains 15 residues. Germline values: CDR1 MNHEY, CDR2 SVGAGI. J lost 2 bases, V lost 3 bases, and 5 bases had no gene match. The CDR3 region has the DNA TGTGCCAGCAGTTATCGAGGGGACTACACAGATACGCAGTATTTT. Protein sequence: CASSYRGDYTDTQYF.

The chain combines TRBV15 with TRBJ1-1, with 7 positions matching TRBD1. CDR1 LNHNV and CDR2 YYDKDF come from the germline V gene (reference sequence). Losses at the gene ends were 0 bases for V and 8 bases for J; bases not matched to a gene: 3. This CDR3 has 13 residues. The CDR3, as DNA: TGTGCCACCAGCAGAGAGAGACAGGGAGAAGCTTTCTTT. Its translation: CATSRERQGEAFF.

The V and J genes are TRBV15 and TRBJ1-1, with D maybe TRBD1 (6 bases). In germline, CDR1 is LNHNV, CDR2 YYDKDF (reference sequence). V dropped 9 bases and J dropped 6 bases, with 17 bases sitting between them. CDR3 length: 13 amino acids. CDR3 DNA: TGTGCCACTTACGGGGGGCCCAAGGCTGAAGCTTTCTTT. It codes for CATYGGPKAEAFF.

On this clone: Other nucleotide sequences in the sample specify the same CDR3. The CDR3 DNA reads TGTGCCAGCAGCGTAGACAGGGATTATGGCTACACCTTC. Its protein product is CASSVDRDYGYTF. The J gene is TRBJ1-2, the V gene TRBV9, with TRBD1 as a possible D gene (6 bases). Germline values: CDR1 SGDLS, CDR2 YYNGEE. V was shortened by 0 bases and J by 5 bases, with 8 bases between the two germline ends. The CDR3 runs 13 residues.

The sample holds many counts of this clone. The chain joins TRBV2 to TRBJ2-1, with D maybe TRBD2 (5 bases). Germline CDR1 SNHLY, CDR2 FYNNEI. V shed 1 base and J shed 4 bases, with 11 bases lying between them. This CDR3 has 15 amino acids. The CDR3: CASSEDSGVYNEQFF. Written as DNA, the CDR3 is TGTGCCAGCAGTGAAGATTCCGGGGTTTACAATGAGCAGTTCTTC.

This clone appeared a single time. The chain employs TRBV28 and TRBJ2-7; 8 bases line up with TRBD1. The CDR3 runs to 14 residues. Per the germline V gene, CDR1 is MDHEN and CDR2 is SYDVKM. After removal of 6 bases from V and 5 bases from J, the junction contained 9 bases not matched to a gene. CDR3 loop: CASRRTGLMDEQYF. The CDR3 nucleotides read TGTGCCAGCAGGCGGACAGGGTTAATGGACGAGCAGTACTTC.

The rearrangement links TRBV5-1 to TRBJ2-1; D not certain. From germline, CDR1 is SGHRS and CDR2 YFSETQ. The V gene lost 0 bases and the J gene lost 5 bases, with 9 bases spanning the gap. The CDR3 totals 14 residues. The chain's CDR3 is CASSLVGGNNEQFF. For the CDR3, the DNA is TGCGCCAGCAGCTTGGTTGGCGGCAACAATGAGCAGTTCTTC.

The chain employs TRBV7-9 and TRBJ2-1, with 13 positions matching TRBD2. The CDR3 extends over 16 amino acids. Germline loops: CDR1 SEHNR, CDR2 FQNEAQ (reference sequence). The V and J ends lost 5 bases and 6 bases, in that order; junction bases with no gene match: 7. The CDR3 loop is CASSERTSGGLNEQFF. The CDR3 DNA reads TGTGCCAGCAGCGAACGGACTAGCGGGGGCCTCAATGAGCAGTTCTTC. The variable domain in full, with the rest retrieved from reference TRBV7-9 and TRBJ2-1, is DTGVSQNPRHKITKRGQNVTFRCDPISEHNRLYWYRQTLGQGPEFLTYFQNEAQLEKSRLLSDRFSAERPKGSFSTLEIQRTEQGDSAMYLCASSERTSGGLNEQFFGPGTRLTVL.

This clone was seen at least ten times. The rearrangement links TRBV6-5 to TRBJ2-2; D might be TRBD1 (6 bases). The germline V and J ends were trimmed by 4 bases and 4 bases, with 10 bases remaining between them. This CDR3 has 14 residues. Per the germline V gene, CDR1 is MNHEY and CDR2 is SVGAGI. The CDR3 bases are TGTGCCAGCAGTTTACAGGGTACCACCGGGGAGCTGTTTTTT. Its translation: CASSLQGTTGELFF.

Turning to this clone: Other DNA sequences within the sample encode an identical CDR3. This sequence joins TRBV6-5 and TRBJ2-7, with 7 bases that match TRBD1. The CDR3 totals 14 residues. Looked up from germline, CDR1 is MNHEY and CDR2 is SVGAGI. V shed 6 bases, J shed 2 bases, and the junction held 7 bases outside the gene matches. CDR3: CASSLGQAAYEQYF. In nucleotides, the CDR3 is TGTGCCAGCAGCCTCGGACAGGCAGCCTACGAGCAGTACTTC.

J is TRBJ1-2 and V is TRBV6-5; D ambiguous. Trimming pared 0 bases from V and 8 bases from J, leaving 16 bases between. CDR3 length: 15 residues. The germline V gene encodes CDR1 MNHEY and CDR2 SVGAGI. CDR3 coding DNA: TGTGCCAGCAGTTACTCTCCGGGTGGCGCCTCCGGCTACACCTTC. The encoded protein is CASSYSPGGASGYTF.

V usage is TRBV7-9 and J usage is TRBJ2-1, with a tentative D call TRBD1 (5 bases). Trimming took off 1 base at V and 3 bases at J, with 13 bases between the two ends. The length of the CDR3 is 16 residues. Germline values: CDR1 SEHNR, CDR2 FQNEAQ (reference sequence). DNA of the CDR3: TGTGCCAGCAGCTTAGTGATGGGGCTCGGCTACAATGAGCAGTTCTTC. This translates into CASSLVMGLGYNEQFF.